This is a list of T cell receptor beta chains from one sample in a study of T-cell memory formation after mild COVID-19. One entry per CDR3 protein, called by TCRdb with MiXCR from the 5' RACE reads. The sample consists of around 340,000 distinct CDR3 sequences, 14% of them appearing once. Sequenced sample: PBMCs or a T cell subset sorted from them (not recorded which). Every receptor here comes from a man between 18 and 29 years old who had mild COVID-19 (a few samples of this study predate the infection). Cell type and time point are not known. The CDR3 runs from the conserved cysteine through the conserved F or W. Fields, in order: clone size, J gene, D gene, V gene, CDR3 protein, CDR3 DNA. The D gene is left open where the match is weak. Part of the rows lack a size; the others show once, few, many or a class for expanded clones.

NA | TRBJ2-5 | TRBD2 | TRBV28 | CASSSLRGGQETQYF | TGTGCCAGCAGTTCCCTGCGGGGGGGCCAAGAGACCCAGTACTTC
NA | TRBJ1-2 | NA | TRBV7-9 | CATPAAGRDGYTF | TGTGCCACCCCGGCGGCGGGCAGGGATGGCTACACCTTC
few | TRBJ2-3 | TRBD1 | TRBV6-5 | CASRIRTGGWDTQYF | TGTGCCAGCAGAATACGGACAGGGGGCTGGGATACGCAGTATTTT
few | TRBJ1-1 | NA | TRBV27 | CASRLGQNTEAFF | TGTGCCAGCAGGCTAGGGCAGAACACTGAAGCTTTCTTT
NA | TRBJ1-6 | TRBD1 | TRBV7-3 | CASSGQGWGSTLHF | TGTGCCAGCAGCGGACAGGGCTGGGGTTCAACCCTCCACTTT
many | TRBJ2-5 | NA | TRBV7-9 | CASSPKGFQETQYF | TGTGCCAGCAGCCCTAAAGGATTCCAAGAGACCCAGTACTTC
once | TRBJ2-3 | TRBD1 | TRBV20-1 | CSAREDRVMQYF | TGCAGTGCTAGAGAGGACAGGGTGATGCAGTATTTT
NA | TRBJ2-5 | TRBD1 | TRBV28 | CASRGYGRFQDRGNGETQYF | TGTGCCAGCAGGGGATACGGGCGTTTCCAGGACAGGGGGAATGGTGAGACCCAGTACTTC
few | TRBJ2-1 | NA | TRBV15 | CATSREKGLGYNEQFF | TGTGCCACCAGCAGAGAGAAGGGACTGGGGTACAATGAGCAGTTCTTC
many | TRBJ2-5 | NA | TRBV6-5 | CASSYVGTGGTQYF | TGTGCCAGCAGTTACGTGGGAACCGGGGGGACCCAGTACTTC
NA | TRBJ2-3 | NA | TRBV7-3 | CASSLRGREDTQYF | TGTGCCAGCAGCTTAAGGGGGCGTGAAGATACGCAGTATTTT
few | TRBJ1-2 | NA | TRBV6-2/TRBV6-3 | CASSYSVGDGYTF | TGTGCCAGCAGTTACTCCGTGGGGGATGGCTACACCTTC
few | TRBJ2-3 | TRBD2 | TRBV6-6 | CASRRATSGGGTDTQYF | TGTGCCAGCAGGCGAGCGACTAGCGGGGGGGGCACAGATACGCAGTATTTT
NA | TRBJ1-4 | NA | TRBV7-6 | CASSLGSRGEKLFF | TGTGCCAGCAGCTTAGGATCGCGTGGGGAAAAACTGTTTTTT
many | TRBJ1-5 | NA | TRBV6-6 | CASSYRTHSQPQHF | TGTGCCAGCAGTTATAGGACACATTCTCAGCCCCAGCATTTT
NA | TRBJ2-5 | TRBD1 | TRBV7-2 | CASSLNRQGRQETQYF | TGTGCCAGCAGCTTAAATCGACAGGGGAGGCAAGAGACCCAGTACTTC
few | TRBJ2-7 | NA | TRBV29-1 | CSVVPKQGRSMVEQYF | TGCAGCGTTGTGCCGAAACAGGGTCGTTCAATGGTCGAGCAGTACTTC
few | TRBJ1-5 | TRBD1 | TRBV20-1 | CSALDRDRGFSNQPQHF | TGCAGTGCATTGGACCGGGACAGGGGATTTAGCAATCAGCCCCAGCATTTT
NA | TRBJ2-7 | NA | TRBV4-1 | CASSQVGPKNEQYF | TGCGCCAGCAGCCAAGTAGGGCCGAAGAACGAGCAGTACTTC
NA | TRBJ1-1 | NA | TRBV4-3 | CASSQEKRTEAFF | TGCGCCAGCAGCCAAGAAAAGCGGACTGAAGCTTTCTTT